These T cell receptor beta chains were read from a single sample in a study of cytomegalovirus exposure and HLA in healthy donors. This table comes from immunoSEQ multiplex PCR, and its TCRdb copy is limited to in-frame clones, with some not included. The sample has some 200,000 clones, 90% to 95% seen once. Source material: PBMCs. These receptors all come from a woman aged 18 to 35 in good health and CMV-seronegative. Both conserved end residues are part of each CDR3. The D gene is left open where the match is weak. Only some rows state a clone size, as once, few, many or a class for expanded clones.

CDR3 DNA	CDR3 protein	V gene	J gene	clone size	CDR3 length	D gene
TGTGCCAGCAGTTCCCCCCAAGCAGGCACCGGCACAGATACGCAGTATTTT	CASSSPQAGTGTDTQYF	TRBV27	TRBJ2-3	NA	17	NA
TGTGCCAGTAGTCCAGACAGGGGGCTGGAGGATACGCAGTATTTT	CASSPDRGLEDTQYF	TRBV19	TRBJ2-3	NA	15	TRBD1
TGTGCCAGCAGCCCGACAGGGGGCTATACCGGGGAGCTGTTTTTT	CASSPTGGYTGELFF	TRBV13	TRBJ2-2	NA	15	TRBD1
TGTGCCAGTTGGAAACCTAGCGGGAGGGCCGGTGAGCAGTTCTTC	CASWKPSGRAGEQFF	TRBV27	TRBJ2-1	NA	15	TRBD2
TGTGCCAGCAGCTTAGTTCTTGGAGGAACCGGGGAGCTGTTTTTT	CASSLVLGGTGELFF	TRBV11-3	TRBJ2-2	NA	15	NA
TGTGCCAGCCGCCCGGTTGAGAATAATGGCTACACCTTC	CASRPVENNGYTF	TRBV27	TRBJ1-2	NA	13	NA
TGTGCCAGCAGTGTCCGAGCGGGATTCCCCCCCAAGTACTTC	CASSVRAGFPPKYF	TRBV2	TRBJ2-7	NA	14	TRBD2
TGCGCCAGCAGCTTGTCGGGGGGATACGAGCAGTACTTC	CASSLSGGYEQYF	TRBV5-1	TRBJ2-7	NA	13	TRBD2
TGTGCCAGCAGCCCCGTGGACAGGGTCTACGAGCAGTACTTC	CASSPVDRVYEQYF	TRBV27	TRBJ2-7	NA	14	TRBD1
TGTGCCAGTAGTCCAACCCACATAAGGACAGGGAGATATAACACCGGGGAGCTGTTTTTT	CASSPTHIRTGRYNTGELFF	TRBV19	TRBJ2-2	NA	20	TRBD1
TGTGCCAGTAGTACAGGGACACTTAATCAGCCCCAGCATTTT	CASSTGTLNQPQHF	TRBV19	TRBJ1-5	NA	14	NA
TGTGCCAGCAGTCGTCCGCCGGGACTAGCGATAGATACGCAGTATTTT	CASSRPPGLAIDTQYF	TRBV28	TRBJ2-3	NA	16	TRBD2
TGCAGCGTTTCTGTCGGTTTCAGGACTTATAGCAATCAGCCCCAGCATTTT	CSVSVGFRTYSNQPQHF	TRBV29-1	TRBJ1-5	NA	17	NA
TGTGCCTGGAGTCCCCAACAGGGGGGAGCCCTAGCCAAAAACATTCAGTACTTC	CAWSPQQGGALAKNIQYF	TRBV30	TRBJ2-4	NA	18	TRBD1
TGTGCCAGCAGCACAACCAGGGCAACTAATGAAAAACTGTTTTTT	CASSTTRATNEKLFF	TRBV11-2	TRBJ1-4	NA	15	NA
TGTGCCAGCAGTTCCCTAGCGGGCCACCCCTCGGATACGCAGTATTTT	CASSSLAGHPSDTQYF	TRBV6-5	TRBJ2-3	NA	16	TRBD2
TGTGCCATCACCCCCCCCCAGCGCGGATACAATGAGCAGTTCTTC	CAITPPQRGYNEQFF	TRBV10-3	TRBJ2-1	NA	15	NA
TGTGCCAGCTCAATTAGCGGGGGAGAGACCCAGTACTTC	CASSISGGETQYF	TRBV18	TRBJ2-5	NA	13	TRBD2
TGTGCCAGCAGTGTAGAAAGGGGATACGGGGAGCTGTTTTTT	CASSVERGYGELFF	TRBV2	TRBJ2-2	NA	14	NA
TGTGCCAGCAGGGGAGGGGGAAGAGGCAATCAGCCCCAGCATTTT	CASRGGGRGNQPQHF	TRBV6-1	TRBJ1-5	NA	15	NA
TGTGCCAGCAGGCGACCACAGGGTAGGGTTTTTGACTACACCTTC	CASRRPQGRVFDYTF	TRBV28	TRBJ1-2	NA	15	NA
TGCAGCGTCCTAGGGGCAGGGGGTCAGCCCCAGCATTTT	CSVLGAGGQPQHF	TRBV29-1	TRBJ1-5	once	13	TRBD1
TGCGCCAGCAGCTTGGAAGTCGGACTAGCCAAAAACATTCAGTACTTC	CASSLEVGLAKNIQYF	TRBV5-1	TRBJ2-4	NA	16	NA
TGCGCCAGCAGCCCCCAGGGCGGGGATGCAGATACGCAGTATTTT	CASSPQGGDADTQYF	TRBV5-1	TRBJ2-3	NA	15	NA
TGTGCCAGCAGCCCCAGGGTGGCAGATACGCAGTATTTT	CASSPRVADTQYF	TRBV4-2	TRBJ2-3	NA	13	NA
TGCAGCGTTGGTGCAGGGGCCGAATCTAACGAAGCTTTCTTT	CSVGAGAESNEAFF	TRBV29-1	TRBJ1-1	NA	14	NA
TGTGCCAGCAGCGCTTACAGGGGTTCGACAGATACGCAGTATTTT	CASSAYRGSTDTQYF	TRBV9	TRBJ2-3	once	15	TRBD1
TGTGCCAGCGACGGGACAGGGGGCACTGAAGCTTTCTTT	CASDGTGGTEAFF	TRBV2	TRBJ1-1	NA	13	TRBD1
TGTGCCAGCAGTCCGACAGGGGGCGGCGAGCAGTACTTC	CASSPTGGGEQYF	TRBV6-6	TRBJ2-7	NA	13	TRBD1
TGTGCCAGCAGCTTACTGTCAGGGCAGCAGTACTTC	CASSLLSGQQYF	TRBV7-3	TRBJ2-7	NA	12	NA
TGTGCCAGCAGCGCCGGGACTAGCGGAGGTGAGCAGTTCTTC	CASSAGTSGGEQFF	TRBV7-8	TRBJ2-1	once	14	TRBD2
TGTGCCAGCAGAAAACAGGGACCCAACGAGCAGTACTTC	CASRKQGPNEQYF	TRBV28	TRBJ2-7	NA	13	NA
TGTGCCAGTAGTTTCTCCGGGGACACTGAAGCTTTCTTT	CASSFSGDTEAFF	TRBV19	TRBJ1-1	NA	13	NA
TGTGCCAGCAGTTACTCCGGACAGCTTTACAATGAGCAGTTCTTC	CASSYSGQLYNEQFF	TRBV6-5	TRBJ2-1	NA	15	NA
TGTGCCAGCAGCTTAGGTACGGGAATTAGCAATCAGCCCCAGCATTTT	CASSLGTGISNQPQHF	TRBV7-9	TRBJ1-5	once	16	NA
TGTGCCAGTAAACAGCTTGGAAGAGCCCAGCATTTT	CASKQLGRAQHF	TRBV19	TRBJ1-5	NA	12	NA
TGTGCCAGCAGATACGGGACAGAGGTCTACGAGCAGTACTTC	CASRYGTEVYEQYF	TRBV2	TRBJ2-7	NA	14	TRBD1
TGTGCCAGCAGCTTGGTTGGCGGCGCGAATGAGGAGCAGTACTTC	CASSLVGGANEEQYF	TRBV5-4	TRBJ2-7	NA	15	NA
TGTGCCAGCAGGGGGCTATACAGGGCTGGGGATGGCTACACCTTC	CASRGLYRAGDGYTF	TRBV27	TRBJ1-2	NA	15	NA
TGTGCCAGCATAGGGGGGGGAGTTAACTATGGCTACACCTTC	CASIGGGVNYGYTF	TRBV25-1	TRBJ1-2	NA	14	NA
TGTGCCACCCTTCGGGGTCCAGGGGGCCTGAACACTGAAGCTTTCTTT	CATLRGPGGLNTEAFF	TRBV27	TRBJ1-1	NA	16	TRBD1
TGTGCCAGCAGTGCACAGGGGGCTAAACAGCCCCAGCATTTT	CASSAQGAKQPQHF	TRBV27	TRBJ1-5	NA	14	TRBD1
TGCGCCAGCAGCTCTTTAGCGGGACCTGCGGCGGGTACCGGGGAGCTGTTTTTT	CASSSLAGPAAGTGELFF	TRBV5-1	TRBJ2-2	NA	18	TRBD2
TGTGCTAGCAGCTTGAAACAGGGCTGGAGCAATCAGCCCCAGCATTTT	CASSLKQGWSNQPQHF	TRBV7-7	TRBJ1-5	NA	16	NA
TGTGCCAGTAGTATCGCGAGGACTAGCGGGATCTATGAGCAGTTCTTC	CASSIARTSGIYEQFF	TRBV19	TRBJ2-1	NA	16	TRBD2
TGTGCCACCAGACTGGTCTCCTATAATTCACCCCTCCACTTT	CATRLVSYNSPLHF	TRBV6-1	TRBJ1-6	NA	14	NA
TGTGCCAGCAGCTTGGGCGGGAGAGGCGAGCAGTACTTC	CASSLGGRGEQYF	TRBV5-4	TRBJ2-7	few	13	TRBD2
TGTGCCAGCAGCTTGGCTGGACTAGCGGGAGCGACGTACTTC	CASSLAGLAGATYF	TRBV5-8	TRBJ2-5	NA	14	TRBD2
TGTGCCAGCAGTTTGGGTAGGGAGGACGAGCAGTACTTC	CASSLGREDEQYF	TRBV28	TRBJ2-7	NA	13	NA
TGTGCCAGCAGGGGGGGACTAGCATCCTACGAGCAGTACTTC	CASRGGLASYEQYF	TRBV2	TRBJ2-7	NA	14	TRBD2
TGTGCCAGCAGTGGAATCGCGGCAAGGAAAACCAATGAGCAGTTCTTC	CASSGIAARKTNEQFF	TRBV27	TRBJ2-1	once	16	NA
TGTGCCAGCAGCTTAGCTTCGGGTGGCAGGGGGCAAGAGCAGTACTTC	CASSLASGGRGQEQYF	TRBV7-9	TRBJ2-7	NA	16	TRBD1
TGCGCCAGCAGCTTGATGGTGACAGGGAACACTGAAGCTTTCTTT	CASSLMVTGNTEAFF	TRBV5-1	TRBJ1-1	NA	15	NA
TGTGCCTGGGCGGGGGACGGCTATGGCTACACCTTC	CAWAGDGYGYTF	TRBV30	TRBJ1-2	few	12	NA
TGCGCCAGCAGTGAGTCGACAGGGTTCAGAAATGAGCAGTTCTTC	CASSESTGFRNEQFF	TRBV10-1	TRBJ2-1	once	15	TRBD1